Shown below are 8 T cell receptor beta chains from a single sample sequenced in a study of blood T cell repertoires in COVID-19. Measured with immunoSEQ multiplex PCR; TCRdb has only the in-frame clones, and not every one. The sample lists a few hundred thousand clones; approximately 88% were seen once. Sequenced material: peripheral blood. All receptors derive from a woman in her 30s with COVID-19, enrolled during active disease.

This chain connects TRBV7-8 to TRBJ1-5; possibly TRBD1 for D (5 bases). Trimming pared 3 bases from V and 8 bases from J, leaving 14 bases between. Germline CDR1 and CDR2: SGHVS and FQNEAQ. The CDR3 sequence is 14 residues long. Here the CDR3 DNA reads TGTGCCAGCAGCTTCGGGACTGAGGTTGAGCCCCAGCATTTT. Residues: CASSFGTEVEPQHF. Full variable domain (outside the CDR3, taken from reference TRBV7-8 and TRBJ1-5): GAGVSQSPRYKVAKRGQDVALRCDPISGHVSLFWYQQALGQGPEFLTYFQNEAQLDKSGLPSDRFFAERPEGSVSTLKIQRTQQEDSAVYLCASSFGTEVEPQHFGDGTRLSIL.

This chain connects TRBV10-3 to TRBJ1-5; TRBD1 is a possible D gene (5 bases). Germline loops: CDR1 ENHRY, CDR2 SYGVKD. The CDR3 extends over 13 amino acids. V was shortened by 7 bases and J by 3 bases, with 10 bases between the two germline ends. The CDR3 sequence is CAINDRNNQPQHF. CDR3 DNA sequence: TGTGCCATCAATGACAGAAACAATCAGCCCCAGCATTTT.

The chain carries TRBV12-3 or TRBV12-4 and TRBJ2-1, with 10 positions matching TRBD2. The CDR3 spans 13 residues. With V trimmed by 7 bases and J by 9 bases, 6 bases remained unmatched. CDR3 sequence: CASTVAGGREQFF. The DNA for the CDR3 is TGTGCCAGCACTGTAGCGGGAGGACGTGAGCAGTTCTTC.

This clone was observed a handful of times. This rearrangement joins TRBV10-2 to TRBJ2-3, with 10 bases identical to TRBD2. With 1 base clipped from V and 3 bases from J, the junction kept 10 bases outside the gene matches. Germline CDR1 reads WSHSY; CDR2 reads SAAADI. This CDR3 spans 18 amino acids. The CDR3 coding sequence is TGCGCCAGCAGTGAGTTGGGACTAGCGTCTCGATTAACAGATACGCAGTATTTT. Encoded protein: CASSELGLASRLTDTQYF.

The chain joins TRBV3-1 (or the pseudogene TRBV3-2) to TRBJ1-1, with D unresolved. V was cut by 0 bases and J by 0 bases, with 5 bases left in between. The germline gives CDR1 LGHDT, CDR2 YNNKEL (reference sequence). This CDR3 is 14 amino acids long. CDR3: CASSQDLLNTEAFF. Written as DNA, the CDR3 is TGTGCCAGCAGCCAAGATCTTTTGAACACTGAAGCTTTCTTT.

For the CDR3, the DNA is TGTGCCAGCAGCTTACCTCTCCTCAGCGGGGGTCTCACAGATACGCAGTATTTT. It is translated as CASSLPLLSGGLTDTQYF. This chain joins TRBV7-2 and TRBJ2-3; TRBD2 agrees at 8 bases. V was pared by 2 bases and J by 2 bases, with 12 bases of the junction left unmatched. Germline lookup yields CDR1 SGHTA and CDR2 FQGNSA. The CDR3 loop spans 18 amino acids.

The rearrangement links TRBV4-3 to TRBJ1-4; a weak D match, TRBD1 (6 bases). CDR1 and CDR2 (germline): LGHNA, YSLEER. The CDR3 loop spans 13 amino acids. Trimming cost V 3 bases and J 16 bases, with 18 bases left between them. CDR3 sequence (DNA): TGCGCCAGCAGCCAGGAAGAGCCGGGACAAAAGTTTTTT. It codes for CASSQEEPGQKFF.

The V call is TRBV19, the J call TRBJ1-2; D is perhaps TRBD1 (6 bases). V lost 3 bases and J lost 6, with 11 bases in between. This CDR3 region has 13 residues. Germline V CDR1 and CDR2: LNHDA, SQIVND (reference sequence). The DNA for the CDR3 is TGTGCCAGTAGTATTTTACAGGGTCATGGCTACACCTTC. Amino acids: CASSILQGHGYTF.